A single sample is the source of the 28 T cell receptor beta chains below, sequenced in a study of shared clonotypes between healthy human individuals. The table came from immunoSEQ multiplex PCR; TCRdb's copy has only in-frame clones and leaves some out. The table records about 2.2 million clones, about 93% of them present only once. Only CD45RO-negative cells positively selected for CCR7 counted as naive CD8 cells, so terminally differentiated effector memory CD45RA+ cells were excluded. Material: naive CD8+ T cells from PBMCs. All receptors derive from a man aged 18-30 years in good health. Some clones in this sample may be carry-over from other donors' samples.

The V and J genes are TRBV30 and TRBJ2-7; D remains ambiguous. Germline assignment: CDR1 GTSNPN and CDR2 SVGIG (reference sequence). Deletions cut 4 bases from V and 2 bases from J, with 12 bases between. The CDR3 covers 13 residues. CDR3 region: CAWTWQSPYEQYF. The CDR3, as DNA: TGTGCCTGGACGTGGCAGTCCCCCTACGAGCAGTACTTC.

The V call is TRBV10-1, the J call TRBJ1-1; D possibly corresponds to TRBD1 (5 bases). CDR3 length equals 13 residues. From germline, CDR1 is WNHNN and CDR2 SYGVQD (reference sequence). V lost 3 bases and J 3 bases, leaving 8 bases between the germline ends. The CDR3 DNA sequence: TGCGCCAGCAGTGACCAGGGTTACACTGAAGCTTTCTTT. It translates to CASSDQGYTEAFF.

CDR3: CASKRDFSSYNEQFF. DNA of the CDR3: TGTGCCAGCAAGAGAGACTTTAGTTCCTACAATGAGCAGTTCTTC. The rearrangement links TRBV6-5 to TRBJ2-1; D ambiguous. This CDR3 has 15 amino acids. Trimming took off 7 bases at V and 1 base at J, with 14 bases between the two ends. In germline, CDR1 is MNHEY, CDR2 SVGAGI.

The J gene is TRBJ2-1, the V gene TRBV7-6; 12 bases align to TRBD2. The CDR3 is made up of 20 amino acids. Trimming cost V 5 bases and J 2 bases; bases outside gene matches: 16. Germline CDR1 reads SGHVS; CDR2 reads FNYEAQ. CDR3 DNA sequence: TGTGCCAGCAGCCCCGCCCGAACTAGCGGGAGGTTACACACCTACAATGAGCAGTTCTTC. Protein sequence: CASSPARTSGRLHTYNEQFF.

The chain carries TRBV28 and TRBJ1-1, with a weak D call TRBD1 (5 bases). V was pared by 4 bases and J by 1 base, with 13 bases between. CDR3 length: 15 residues. CDR1 and CDR2 from the germline V gene are MDHEN and SYDVKM. The CDR3 loop is CASSSLFTGNTEAFF. CDR3 DNA sequence: TGTGCCAGCAGTTCCTTATTCACAGGGAACACTGAAGCTTTCTTT.

This chain uses TRBV29-1 with TRBJ2-1; D call uncertain. Trimming left V 5 bases short and J 0 bases short, with 14 bases between. The CDR3 has 15 residues. Looked up from germline, CDR1 is SQVTM and CDR2 is ANQGSEA. Here the CDR3 reads CSVWSGPGSYNEQFF. The CDR3 DNA reads TGCAGCGTTTGGAGTGGGCCCGGCTCCTACAATGAGCAGTTCTTC.

The genes are TRBV27 and TRBJ2-1; 8 bases agree with TRBD2. Trimming cost V 2 bases and J 6 bases; bases outside gene matches: 6. CDR1 MNHEY and CDR2 SMNVEV come from the germline V gene (reference sequence). This CDR3 is built from 15 residues. The CDR3, as DNA: TGTGCCAGCAGTTTAAGGCCTAGCGGGCTCAATGAGCAGTTCTTC. This encodes CASSLRPSGLNEQFF.

This chain connects TRBV27 to TRBJ1-2; D is perhaps TRBD1 (6 bases). The V gene's germline CDR1 is MNHEY and CDR2 SMNVEV (reference sequence). Trimming removed 4 bases at V and 5 bases at J, with 11 bases between. The length of the CDR3 is 13 residues. The CDR3 protein is CASSSDRTYGYTF. The CDR3 nucleotides read TGTGCCAGCAGTTCCGACAGGACTTATGGCTACACCTTC.

V is TRBV7-9 and J is TRBJ1-4; tentatively, D is TRBD1 (6 bases). Trimming pared 1 base from V and 5 bases from J, leaving 11 bases between. The CDR3 has 15 residues. CDR1 is SEHNR, CDR2 FQNEAQ, per germline (reference sequence). The CDR3 nucleotides read TGTGCCAGCAGCTTAGGACAGGAAAAAAATGAAAAACTGTTTTTT. Protein product: CASSLGQEKNEKLFF.

In the case of this clone: The same CDR3 is also encoded by other DNA sequences in this sample. The chain uses TRBV20-1 and TRBJ2-7; D is possibly TRBD2 (6 bases). In germline, CDR1 is DFQATT, CDR2 SNEGSKA (reference sequence). The CDR3 length is 11 residues. Trimming removed 6 bases from V and 4 bases from J, with 10 bases in between. CDR3 bases: TGCAGTGCCCCCCGGGGGTACGAGCAGTACTTC. Translating it yields CSAPRGYEQYF.

A single count supports this clone. The CDR3 DNA is TGCGCCAGCAGCCCTAAGGGCACAGGGAGTTACGAGCAGTACTTC. Its translation is CASSPKGTGSYEQYF. The gene calls are TRBV4-1 and TRBJ2-7; perhaps TRBD1 as D (6 bases). The V gene lost 4 bases and the J gene lost 4 bases, with 17 bases spanning the gap. The CDR3 is made up of 15 amino acids. Germline CDR1 and CDR2: MGHRA and YSYEKL.

V gene TRBV28 combines with J gene TRBJ2-1; D assignment may be TRBD1 or TRBD2 (7 bases each). The V end was cut by 4 bases, the J end by 6 bases, with 16 bases between. The CDR3 loop spans 15 amino acids. Germline V gives CDR1 MDHEN, CDR2 SYDVKM. For the CDR3, the DNA is TGTGCCAGCAGTTCGAGACAGGGACTACGCAATGAGCAGTTCTTC. Its translation: CASSSRQGLRNEQFF.

A word on this clone: This sample also contains other DNA sequences that code for the same CDR3. This chain links TRBV30 with TRBJ1-6, with D possibly TRBD1 on 5 matching bases. The CDR3 sequence is 13 residues long. V shed 0 bases and J shed 8 bases, with 8 bases lying between them. Germline V gene sequence: CDR1 GTSNPN, CDR2 SVGIG (reference sequence). DNA of the CDR3: TGTGCCTGGAGTGTACTGGGGGATTCACCCCTCCACTTT. It codes for CAWSVLGDSPLHF.

The CDR3 DNA reads as TGTGCCAGCAGCTTTTTCCCGGGACAGGGACTCGAGGGCTACACCTTC. Residues: CASSFFPGQGLEGYTF. The J gene is TRBJ1-2, the V gene TRBV7-8; 9 positions agree with TRBD1. Germline V gene data show CDR1 as SGHVS and CDR2 as FQNEAQ. V was clipped by 3 bases and J by 8 bases; unmatched bases: 13. The CDR3 runs 16 residues. Full variable domain (missing parts from reference TRBV7-8 and TRBJ1-2): GAGVSQSPRYKVAKRGQDVALRCDPISGHVSLFWYQQALGQGPEFLTYFQNEAQLDKSGLPSDRFFAERPEGSVSTLKIQRTQQEDSAVYLCASSFFPGQGLEGYTFGSGTRLTVV.

J is TRBJ2-7 and V is TRBV28, with 10 bases fitting TRBD2. V lost 6 bases, J lost 9 bases, and 11 bases stayed unmatched. CDR1 and CDR2 (germline): MDHEN, SYDVKM. The CDR3 is 14 amino acids. The CDR3 is CASSHRLAGVSQYF. Here the CDR3 DNA reads TGTGCCAGCAGCCACCGGCTAGCGGGAGTCTCGCAGTACTTC.

This sequence joins TRBV2 and TRBJ2-2; tentative D call: TRBD2 (6 bases). CDR1 is SNHLY, CDR2 FYNNEI, per germline. The CDR3 has 17 residues. V was trimmed by 1 base and J by 1 base, leaving 13 bases between them. CDR3 in amino acids: CASSEGFSGQNTGELFF. CDR3 bases: TGTGCCAGCAGTGAAGGGTTTAGCGGCCAGAACACCGGGGAGCTGTTTTTT.

This chain joins TRBV11-2 and TRBJ2-7; the match to TRBD2 covers 8 bases. Trimming removed 1 base from V and 5 bases from J; junction bases left unmatched: 7. Germline lookup yields CDR1 SGHAT and CDR2 FQNNGV. The CDR3 runs to 15 residues. CDR3 DNA sequence: TGTGCCAGCAGCTTAGGGGGTCGGGAGGGCGACGAGCAGTACTTC. This gives the protein CASSLGGREGDEQYF.

The chain couples TRBV5-1 to TRBJ2-7; D is uncertain. The CDR3 is made up of 14 amino acids. The germline V gene has CDR1 SGHRS and CDR2 YFSETQ. V lost 5 bases and J lost 7, with 19 bases in between. The CDR3 loop reads CASRARPLEGEQYF. As DNA, the CDR3 is TGCGCCAGCAGAGCCAGGCCTCTTGAAGGGGAGCAGTACTTC.

CDR3 sequence reads: CARRDRVPIMNTEAFF. In DNA, the CDR3 is TGTGCTCGCCGGGACAGGGTACCCATCATGAACACTGAAGCTTTCTTT. The chain has TRBV19 and TRBJ1-1; 9 bases fit TRBD1. This CDR3 is 16 amino acids long. In germline, CDR1 is LNHDA, CDR2 SQIVND (reference sequence).

This sequence joins TRBV9 and TRBJ1-4, with D uncertain. V shed 2 bases and J shed 5 bases, with 10 bases lying between them. Germline V gene data show CDR1 as SGDLS and CDR2 as YYNGEE. The CDR3 consists of 14 residues. The DNA for the CDR3 is TGTGCCAGCAGCGTGGGAGCGAACAATGAAAAACTGTTTTTT. Translated, it gives CASSVGANNEKLFF. Full variable domain (outside the CDR3, taken from reference TRBV9 and TRBJ1-4): DSGVTQTPKHLITATGQRVTLRCSPRSGDLSVYWYQQSLDQGLQFLIQYYNGEERAKGNILERFSAQQFPDLHSELNLSSLELGDSALYFCASSVGANNEKLFFGSGTQLSVL.

This chain links TRBV12-5 with TRBJ2-2; 14 positions match TRBD2. The CDR3 length is 18 residues. With 5 bases clipped from V and 5 bases from J, the junction kept 10 bases outside the gene matches. The germline CDR1 and CDR2 sequences are LGHNT and FRNRAP. Written as DNA, the CDR3 is TGTGCTAGTGGTCTAGGGACTAGCGGGAGTCTGAGGACCGGGGAGCTGTTTTTT. This codes for CASGLGTSGSLRTGELFF.

V usage is TRBV5-1 and J usage is TRBJ2-1; D uncertain. The germline V gene encodes CDR1 SGHRS and CDR2 YFSETQ. The CDR3 has 12 residues. V lost 4 bases, J lost 5 bases, and 7 bases lay in between. The CDR3 bases are TGCGCCAGCAGCCAACCGGACAATGAGCAGTTCTTC. As protein: CASSQPDNEQFF. Complete variable domain (other parts from reference TRBV5-1 and TRBJ2-1): KAGVTQTPRYLIKTRGQQVTLSCSPISGHRSVSWYQQTPGQGLQFLFEYFSETQRNKGNFPGRFSGRQFSNSRSEMNVSTLELGDSALYLCASSQPDNEQFFGPGTRLTVL.

The CDR3 coding sequence is TGTGCCATCAGTGAAGAGGGGGTGGTAGATGGGGCCAACGTCCTGACTTTC. It specifies CAISEEGVVDGANVLTF. J is TRBJ2-6 and V is TRBV10-3; the D gene is possibly TRBD1 (6 bases). Germline V CDR1 and CDR2: ENHRY, SYGVKD. CDR3 length: 17 residues. Deletions cut 3 bases from V and 3 bases from J, with 15 bases between.

Turning to this clone: In the same sample, other DNA sequences code for this CDR3. The J gene is TRBJ2-7, the V gene TRBV7-8; a weak D match, TRBD1 (5 bases). From germline, CDR1 is SGHVS and CDR2 FQNEAQ. There are 11 residues in the CDR3. V shed 5 bases and J shed 6 bases, with 8 bases lying between them. CDR3 coding DNA: TGTGCCAGCAGCCTTAGGGGCGAGCAGTACTTC. Amino acids: CASSLRGEQYF.

Concerning this clone: This specimen includes other DNA sequences encoding the same CDR3. The chain is built from TRBV14 and TRBJ1-1, with unresolved D. The germline CDR1 and CDR2 sequences are SGHDN and FVKESK. The length of the CDR3 is 13 residues. Trimming cost V 4 bases and J 0 bases, with 6 bases left between them. CDR3 in amino acids: CASSLLMNTEAFF. The CDR3 nucleotides are TGTGCCAGCAGCCTACTCATGAACACTGAAGCTTTCTTT.

The count of this clone is one. The sample holds other DNA sequences that translate to the same CDR3. This chain joins TRBV7-3 and TRBJ2-3; 11 bases are a match to TRBD2. Germline V gene data show CDR1 as SGHTA and CDR2 as FQGTGA. After removal of 4 bases from V and 5 bases from J, the junction contained 2 bases not matched to a gene. The CDR3 sequence is 14 residues long. Here the CDR3 DNA reads TGTGCCAGCAGCTCCGGACTAGCGGGAGATACGCAGTATTTT. Its protein product is CASSSGLAGDTQYF.

This clone was counted a single time. The V call is TRBV7-7, the J call TRBJ2-5; 8 bases are a match to TRBD1. Germline-derived CDR1 and CDR2 are SSHAT and FNYEAQ (reference sequence). This CDR3 is built from 16 residues. V lost 7 bases and J lost 4; bases outside the gene matches: 14. CDR3 sequence: CASTPMTGQAGETQYF. For the CDR3, the DNA is TGTGCCAGCACCCCAATGACGGGACAGGCGGGAGAGACCCAGTACTTC.

This sequence joins TRBV7-6 and TRBJ2-7; D remains unclear. With 3 bases removed from V and 6 bases from J, the gap between germline ends came to 9 bases. The germline gives CDR1 SGHVS, CDR2 FNYEAQ. The CDR3 totals 12 residues. CDR3 residues: CASSFSSGEQYF. In DNA, the CDR3 is TGTGCCAGCAGCTTTTCCTCCGGCGAGCAGTACTTC.